These T cell receptor beta chains were read from a single sample in a study of blood T cells in healthy people across ages. MiXCR, run by TCRdb on the 5' RACE reads, gives a single entry per CDR3 protein. In the table there are 1.5 million to 2 million distinct CDR3 sequences, 28% of which are singletons. The sequenced sample consisted of blood. The receptors were sampled from a woman younger than 45 in good health. The CDR3 runs from the conserved cysteine through the conserved F or W. The D gene is left open where the match is weak. Size values are once, few and many counts, or a class for expanded clones, and some rows have none.

>.|.|TRBV7-9|TRBJ1-1
CASSPKLRVGTEAFF
TGTGCCAGCAGCCCGAAATTGAGGGTAGGAACTGAAGCTTTCTTT
>few|TRBD1|TRBV6-4|TRBJ2-7
CTSSDTGTGRNRYEQYF
TGTACCAGCAGTGACACAGGGACAGGCCGTAATCGCTACGAGCAGTACTTC
>many|.|TRBV20-1|TRBJ2-3
CSAPGRGSTDTQYF
TGCAGTGCCCCGGGACGGGGATCCACAGATACGCAGTATTTT
>few|TRBD2|TRBV11-2|TRBJ2-3
CASSRRTSGFTDTQYF
TGTGCCAGCAGCCGACGGACTAGCGGCTTTACAGATACGCAGTATTTT
>.|.|TRBV18|TRBJ2-7
CASSPRRAEQEAQYF
TGTGCCAGCTCACCACGCAGGGCCGAACAAGAGGCCCAGTACTTC
>many|.|TRBV5-5|TRBJ2-7
CASSSRDVTYEQYF
TGTGCCAGCAGCTCCCGGGACGTTACCTACGAGCAGTACTTC
>.|TRBD1|TRBV6-2/TRBV6-3|TRBJ2-4
CASSPGQEAEQYF
TGTGCCAGCAGTCCGGGACAGGAGGCGGAGCAGTACTTC
>.|.|TRBV14|TRBJ2-3
CASSQGAKTSTDTQYF
TGTGCCAGCAGCCAAGGGGCAAAGACGAGCACAGATACGCAGTATTTT
>.|TRBD1|TRBV7-2|TRBJ2-7
CASSKTGTGYYEQYF
TGTGCCAGCAGCAAAACCGGGACAGGGTACTACGAGCAGTACTTC
>many|TRBD2|TRBV20-1|TRBJ2-3
CSARGGGLAGLTDTQYF
TGCAGTGCTAGGGGAGGAGGCCTAGCGGGACTCACAGATACGCAGTATTTT
>few|.|TRBV6-5|TRBJ1-1
CASRSGILNTEAFF
TGTGCCAGCAGGAGCGGGATTTTGAACACTGAAGCTTTCTTT
>many|.|TRBV6-1|TRBJ1-5
CASSPGTVNQPQHF
TGTGCCAGCAGCCCGGGGACGGTGAATCAGCCCCAGCATTTT
>.|.|TRBV20-1|TRBJ1-1
CSAGDPDTEAFF
TGCAGTGCCGGGGATCCGGACACTGAAGCTTTCTTT
>.|TRBD1|TRBV9|TRBJ2-7
CASSVEQGGYEQYF
TGTGCCAGCAGCGTAGAACAGGGGGGCTACGAGCAGTACTTC
>.|TRBD1|TRBV25-1|TRBJ2-7
CANSDDRGRYEQYF
TGTGCCAACAGCGACGACAGGGGACGTTACGAGCAGTACTTC
>.|.|TRBV20-1|TRBJ2-3
CSTRGSTDTQYF
TGCAGTACTAGAGGGAGCACAGATACGCAGTATTTT
>.|.|TRBV25-1|TRBJ1-2
CASSGLTVGYTF
TGTGCCAGCAGTGGGTTGACAGTCGGCTACACCTTC
>.|.|TRBV10-3|TRBJ2-1
CAAGFDSNEQFF
TGTGCCGCGGGATTCGATTCGAATGAGCAGTTCTTC
>few|.|TRBV12-3/TRBV12-4|TRBJ2-6
CASSSTGLSSGANVLTF
TGTGCCAGCAGTTCCACTGGACTAAGCTCTGGGGCCAACGTCCTGACTTTC
>many|.|TRBV6-1|TRBJ1-5
CASSALNQPQHF
TGTGCCAGCAGCGCCCTGAATCAGCCCCAGCATTTT
>.|TRBD2|TRBV5-1|TRBJ2-7
CASSLSGGAKSYEQYF
TGCGCCAGCAGCTTGTCCGGGGGGGCGAAGTCCTACGAGCAGTACTTC
>.|.|TRBV5-1|TRBJ2-6
CASSLVSGSPGANVLTF
TGCGCCAGCAGCTTAGTCTCCGGGAGTCCTGGGGCCAACGTCCTGACTTTC
>few|TRBD1|TRBV5-1|TRBJ1-2
CASSGDSPMGYTF
TGCGCCAGCAGCGGGGACAGCCCTATGGGCTACACCTTC
>few|.|TRBV24-1|TRBJ1-5
CATSDFGGPQHF
TGTGCCACCAGTGATTTTGGAGGACCCCAGCATTTT
>few|.|TRBV29-1|TRBJ2-3
CSAKVGGRHTDTQYF
TGCAGCGCTAAGGTGGGGGGCCGACACACAGATACGCAGTATTTT
>few|.|TRBV4-3|TRBJ2-7
CASSQEPAEEQYF
TGCGCCAGCAGCCAAGAGCCCGCAGAGGAGCAGTACTTC
>few|.|TRBV6-1|TRBJ2-7
CASRPRGTENLYEQYF
TGTGCCAGCAGACCTCGGGGGACAGAGAACCTATACGAGCAGTACTTC
>.|.|TRBV7-2|TRBJ2-1
CASSLHRLASYSEQFF
TGTGCCAGCAGCTTACATCGGCTAGCAAGCTACAGTGAGCAGTTCTTC
>once|.|TRBV10-3|TRBJ1-1
CAISEFGGSNTEAFF
TGTGCCATCAGTGAGTTTGGGGGGTCGAACACTGAAGCTTTCTTT
>.|.|TRBV12-3/TRBV12-4|TRBJ2-5
CAGSLGTTGYQETQYF
TGTGCCGGCAGTTTGGGGACTACAGGGTACCAAGAGACCCAGTACTTC
>many|.|TRBV25-1|TRBJ2-7
CASSTRGSGEQYF
TGTGCCAGCAGTACGCGGGGTTCGGGCGAGCAGTACTTC
>.|TRBD1|TRBV7-9|TRBJ1-5
CASSLVGDRGFYQPQHF
TGTGCCAGCAGCTTAGTAGGGGACAGGGGTTTTTATCAGCCCCAGCATTTT
>few|TRBD2|TRBV20-1|TRBJ2-1
CSVPTSEVGQFF
TGCAGTGTCCCGACTAGCGAAGTGGGGCAGTTCTTC
>.|TRBD2|TRBV10-3|TRBJ2-3
CASRETSDPIVQYF
TGTGCCAGCCGGGAAACTAGCGACCCCATCGTGCAGTATTTT